This T cell receptor beta chain was captured in a study of response to subunit inactivated influenza vaccine. The trim removed 4 bases at V and 4 bases at J, leaving 13 bases unmatched. Germline V gene lookup returns CDR1 DFQATT and CDR2 SNEGSKA (reference sequence). This CDR3 spans 15 amino acids. Study observations and caveats: It was suggested by the authors that few new T cells are recruited by each seasonal influenza vaccination.

Regarding this clonotype: The antigen remains unidentified.

MiXCR was run by TCRdb on the RT-PCR reads, yielding one entry per CDR3 protein. The sample records about 190,000 distinct CDR3 sequences, around an eighth being singletons. The sequence was obtained from a man between 45 and 60 years old who received an inactivated influenza vaccine. The chain combines TRBV20-1 with TRBJ2-7, with 7 bases aligning to TRBD2. The sample consisted of CD8+ T cells sorted from PBMCs, taken 5 days after vaccination. CDR3 sequence reads: CSANPTERDVYEQYF. CDR3 coding DNA: TGCAGTGCTAACCCGACTGAGCGGGACGTTTACGAGCAGTACTTC.